A selection of T cell receptor beta chains follows, all from one sample in a study of control samples from healthy donors and cancer patients. Assay used: immunoSEQ multiplex PCR; TCRdb lists only in-frame clones, some missing. In the table there are about 40,000 clones, about 94% of which are singletons. Source material: blood. Every receptor here comes from a woman aged 50 to 60 in good health. The CDR3 runs from the conserved cysteine through the conserved F or W. D genes are given only for firm matches. The size of a clone is reported for some rows only, either as once, few or many, or as a class for expanded clones.

abundance: -
j_gene: TRBJ1-3
v_gene: TRBV11-2
len: 15
d_gene: -
CDR3aa: CASSLERNSGNTIYF
CDR3nt: TGTGCCAGCAGCTTAGAAAGGAACTCTGGAAACACCATATATTTT

abundance: -
j_gene: TRBJ1-6
v_gene: TRBV7-6
len: 13
d_gene: -
CDR3aa: CASSLSSSSPLHF
CDR3nt: TGTGCCAGCAGCTTAAGTAGTTCTTCACCCCTCCACTTT

abundance: few
j_gene: TRBJ2-7
v_gene: TRBV5-1
len: 17
d_gene: -
CDR3aa: CASSPRRQVDSSYEQYF
CDR3nt: TGCGCCAGCAGCCCGAGAAGACAGGTCGATAGCTCCTACGAGCAGTACTTC

abundance: -
j_gene: TRBJ1-4
v_gene: TRBV5-1
len: 16
d_gene: TRBD1
CDR3aa: CASSLTGGSTNEKLFF
CDR3nt: TGCGCCAGCAGCCTGACAGGGGGCAGCACTAATGAAAAACTGTTTTTT

abundance: -
j_gene: TRBJ1-5
v_gene: TRBV30
len: 13
d_gene: -
CDR3aa: CAWSAGASQPQHF
CDR3nt: TGTGCCTGGAGCGCCGGGGCGTCTCAGCCCCAGCATTTT

abundance: -
j_gene: TRBJ2-5
v_gene: TRBV7-8
len: 14
d_gene: -
CDR3aa: CASSRRGAGETQYF
CDR3nt: TGTGCCAGCAGTCGTCGGGGGGCAGGGGAGACCCAGTACTTC

abundance: -
j_gene: TRBJ1-1
v_gene: TRBV7-9
len: 13
d_gene: TRBD1
CDR3aa: CASSYGQGTEAFF
CDR3nt: TGTGCCAGCAGCTACGGACAGGGCACTGAAGCTTTCTTT

abundance: -
j_gene: TRBJ1-2
v_gene: TRBV27
len: 13
d_gene: -
CDR3aa: CASSGLRGYGYTF
CDR3nt: TGTGCCAGCTCCGGGCTCAGGGGATATGGCTACACCTTC

abundance: once
j_gene: TRBJ1-1
v_gene: TRBV30
len: 15
d_gene: TRBD1
CDR3aa: CAWSAGTAMNTEAFF
CDR3nt: TGTGCCTGGAGTGCCGGGACAGCAATGAACACTGAAGCTTTCTTT

abundance: -
j_gene: TRBJ2-1
v_gene: TRBV5-8
len: 15
d_gene: TRBD1
CDR3aa: CASSSLQGAYNEQFF
CDR3nt: TGTGCCAGCAGCTCCCTACAGGGGGCGTACAATGAGCAGTTCTTC

abundance: -
j_gene: TRBJ2-7
v_gene: TRBV13
len: 15
d_gene: TRBD1
CDR3aa: CASSRSDRGLYEQYF
CDR3nt: TGTGCCAGCAGCAGATCGGACAGGGGGCTGTACGAGCAGTACTTC

abundance: -
j_gene: TRBJ2-5
v_gene: TRBV7-6
len: 14
d_gene: -
CDR3aa: CASSVLQRQETQYF
CDR3nt: TGTGCCAGCAGCGTATTACAGAGACAAGAGACCCAGTACTTC

abundance: -
j_gene: TRBJ1-2
v_gene: TRBV7-9
len: 15
d_gene: TRBD1
CDR3aa: CASSFRVQGANGYTF
CDR3nt: TGTGCCAGCAGCTTCCGAGTACAGGGGGCGAATGGCTACACCTTC

abundance: -
j_gene: TRBJ2-2
v_gene: TRBV10-3
len: 16
d_gene: TRBD2
CDR3aa: CAISGLAGGHTGELFF
CDR3nt: TGTGCCATCAGTGGACTAGCGGGGGGGCACACCGGGGAGCTGTTTTTT

abundance: -
j_gene: TRBJ2-5
v_gene: TRBV14
len: 16
d_gene: -
CDR3aa: CASSQDPSIARRTQYF
CDR3nt: TGTGCCAGCAGCCAAGACCCTTCGATTGCCCGGCGGACCCAGTACTTC

abundance: -
j_gene: TRBJ2-3
v_gene: TRBV19
len: 14
d_gene: -
CDR3aa: CASKRTELTDTQYF
CDR3nt: TGTGCCAGTAAGCGGACAGAACTCACAGATACGCAGTATTTT

abundance: once
j_gene: TRBJ1-3
v_gene: TRBV18
len: 16
d_gene: -
CDR3aa: CASSPTTGTSGNTIYF
CDR3nt: TGTGCCAGCTCACCAACGACGGGAACCTCTGGAAACACCATATATTTT

abundance: -
j_gene: TRBJ2-7
v_gene: TRBV7-9
len: 14
d_gene: TRBD1
CDR3aa: CASSPRDRDHEQYF
CDR3nt: TGTGCCAGCAGCCCCCGGGACAGGGACCACGAGCAGTACTTC

abundance: once
j_gene: TRBJ1-5
v_gene: TRBV5-6
len: 18
d_gene: TRBD1
CDR3aa: CASSVGQGAGYSNQPQHF
CDR3nt: TGTGCCAGCAGCGTCGGACAGGGGGCTGGGTATAGCAATCAGCCCCAGCATTTT

abundance: -
j_gene: TRBJ2-2
v_gene: TRBV5-1
len: 15
d_gene: TRBD2
CDR3aa: CASSLGAGRTGELFF
CDR3nt: TGCGCCAGCAGCTTGGGAGCGGGGAGGACCGGGGAGCTGTTTTTT

abundance: -
j_gene: TRBJ1-2
v_gene: TRBV7-2
len: 15
d_gene: TRBD1
CDR3aa: CASSLGDSSVYGYTF
CDR3nt: TGTGCCAGCAGCTTAGGGGACAGTTCTGTCTATGGCTACACCTTC

abundance: -
j_gene: TRBJ1-6
v_gene: TRBV7-2
len: 15
d_gene: -
CDR3aa: CASSFGGTYNSPLHF
CDR3nt: TGTGCCAGCAGCTTCGGAGGGACCTATAATTCACCCCTCCACTTT

abundance: -
j_gene: TRBJ1-6
v_gene: TRBV28
len: 13
d_gene: -
CDR3aa: CASYPTGNSPLHF
CDR3nt: TGTGCCAGCTATCCTACAGGAAATTCACCCCTCCACTTT

abundance: -
j_gene: TRBJ2-1
v_gene: TRBV30
len: 13
d_gene: TRBD2
CDR3aa: CAWRGGVYNEQFF
CDR3nt: TGTGCCTGGAGGGGGGGGGTCTACAATGAGCAGTTCTTC

abundance: -
j_gene: TRBJ1-1
v_gene: TRBV6-5
len: 12
d_gene: -
CDR3aa: CASRAGSTEAFF
CDR3nt: TGTGCCAGCAGGGCAGGGAGTACTGAAGCTTTCTTT

abundance: -
j_gene: TRBJ2-3
v_gene: TRBV4-3
len: 16
d_gene: TRBD2
CDR3aa: CASSQEGAGGPDTQYF
CDR3nt: TGCGCCAGCAGCCAAGAGGGAGCGGGGGGGCCAGATACGCAGTATTTT

abundance: -
j_gene: TRBJ2-1
v_gene: TRBV7-2
len: 14
d_gene: -
CDR3aa: CASSLGLGYNEQFF
CDR3nt: TGTGCCAGCAGCTTAGGACTCGGCTACAATGAGCAGTTCTTC

abundance: few
j_gene: TRBJ2-7
v_gene: TRBV6-5
len: 11
d_gene: -
CDR3aa: CASGQFYEQYF
CDR3nt: TGTGCCAGCGGTCAATTCTACGAGCAGTACTTC

abundance: -
j_gene: TRBJ2-1
v_gene: TRBV3-1/TRBV3-2
len: 16
d_gene: -
CDR3aa: CASSPLIGSSYNEQFF
CDR3nt: TGTGCCAGCAGCCCTTTAATTGGTAGCTCCTACAATGAGCAGTTCTTC